The TCR beta chain under discussion was sequenced for a study of T cell responses to AZD1222 COVID-19 vaccine. The study's findings and limits: Among vaccine-associated CD4 TCRs, coverage spanned spike, with dominance at 160-218 and 743-854. White British ancestry dominated among donors, who included more females, and clonal diversity was possibly underestimated. At baseline, just 6 or 7 AZD1222 recipients tested seropositive. As reported, nearly half of all spike-specific TCRs target variant regions that are unmutated.

The method was immunoSEQ multiplex PCR; TCRdb's version includes in-frame clones alone and lacks a portion of them. The sample comprises around 130,000 clones, 85% to 90% of which are singletons, and 3.1% rests with the top ten. Worth noting for this clone: Its antigen is undetermined.

In germline, CDR1 is SGHNT, CDR2 YYREEE (reference sequence). V was cut by 4 bases and J by 6 bases, with 10 bases left in between. The CDR3 contains 13 residues. This receptor was identified in an adult who received the AZD1222 COVID-19 vaccine. The chain recombines TRBV5-4 with TRBJ2-2; possible D gene TRBD2, 6 bases. Sample: peripheral blood, taken 28 days after the second AZD1222 dose. DNA of the CDR3: TGTGCCAGCAGCCGGGAGAGTGCCGGGGAGCTGTTTTTT. Its protein is CASSRESAGELFF. The whole variable domain, remainder taken from reference TRBV5-4 and TRBJ2-2, is ETGVTQSPTHLIKTRGQQVTLRCSSQSGHNTVSWYQQALGQGPQFIFQYYREEENGRGNFPPRFSGLQFPNYSSELNVNALELDDSALYLCASSRESAGELFFGEGSRLTVL.